Below are 21 T cell receptor beta chains sequenced from a single sample in a study of vaccination effects on CD4 cells after COVID-19. ViraFEST expansion of antigen-specific CD4+ T cells with viral peptide pools preceded sequencing. Following 10 days of culture, CD4+ T cells were isolated. Some clones are missing from TCRdb's copy, which holds only in-frame ones; the method was immunoSEQ multiplex PCR. The table lists some 79,000 clones, 70% to 75% of them singletons, with under 2% in the top ten. Their recognized antigens are unknown. The specimen was CD4+ T cells from PBMCs cultured with HCoV-229E spike peptides, collected before COVID-19 vaccination. Receptor source: a human donor who received a COVID-19 vaccine.

The rearrangement links TRBV12-5 to TRBJ1-6; tentatively, D is TRBD1 (5 bases). The CDR3 spans 16 residues. V was cut by 0 bases and J by 2 bases, with 8 bases left in between. Germline V gives CDR1 LGHNT, CDR2 FRNRAP. The CDR3, as DNA: TGTGCTAGTGGTTTGGTAGCGGGGGCCTATAATTCACCCCTCCACTTT. Translated: CASGLVAGAYNSPLHF.

The V gene is TRBV5-1, the J gene TRBJ1-3, with unresolved D. The germline V gene has CDR1 SGHRS and CDR2 YFSETQ. Trimming stripped 1 base from V and 0 bases from J, with 8 bases between. The CDR3 spans 15 residues. DNA of the CDR3: TGCGCCAGCAGCTTGTCAGCGCTCTCTGGAAACACCATATATTTT. It specifies CASSLSALSGNTIYF.

The gene calls are TRBV6-5 and TRBJ2-7, with 11 bases matching TRBD1. Trimming at V came to 5 bases and at J to 5 bases, leaving 8 bases not matched to a gene. CDR3 length: 15 residues. Germline V CDR1 and CDR2: MNHEY, SVGAGI. CDR3: CASSPTGTGGNEQYV. CDR3 coding DNA: TGTGCCAGCAGTCCTACCGGGACAGGGGGAAACGAGCAGTACGTC.

The chain is built from TRBV29-1 and TRBJ2-2; 7 bases align to TRBD1. The germline V gene has CDR1 SQVTM and CDR2 ANQGSEA. The CDR3 length is 14 residues. Losses at the gene ends were 8 bases for V and 0 bases for J; bases not matched to a gene: 6. The CDR3 DNA is TGCAGCTCATCGGGACAGACGAACACCGGGGAGCTGTTTTTT. Protein: CSSSGQTNTGELFF.

In this sample, this clone turned up a few times. This chain joins TRBV7-3 and TRBJ1-6; no definite D call. Trimming removed 1 base at V and 8 bases at J, with 6 bases between. CDR1 is SGHTA and CDR2 is FQGTGA in the germline V gene. CDR3 size: 13 residues. The CDR3 region is CASSLISDSPLHF. The CDR3 DNA is TGTGCCAGCAGCTTAATCTCGGATTCACCCCTCCACTTT.

CDR3 sequence: CASSDLQGVGSEAFF. The CDR3 DNA follows: TGTGCCAGCAGTGACCTACAGGGGGTTGGGTCTGAAGCTTTCTTT. The V gene is TRBV6-2 or TRBV6-3, the J gene TRBJ1-1; TRBD1 agrees at 8 bases. Looked up from germline, CDR1 is MNHEY and CDR2 is SVGEGT. Germline trimming cut 5 bases from V and 6 bases from J; bases unmatched to any gene: 11. The CDR3 extends over 15 amino acids.

The chain employs TRBV19 and TRBJ1-5; D remains unclear. Trimming removed 7 bases at V and 5 bases at J, with 15 bases between. This CDR3 is 14 amino acids long. Germline V gives CDR1 LNHDA, CDR2 SQIVND (reference sequence). The CDR3 region has the DNA TGTGCCAGTAACATGGGAGGTATGGATCAGCCCCAGCATTTT. As protein: CASNMGGMDQPQHF.

The V call is TRBV4-3, the J call TRBJ1-1; 11 bases fit TRBD1. This CDR3 comprises 17 residues. CDR1 and CDR2 (germline): LGHNA, YSLEER. Trimming took 0 bases from V and 5 from J; bases not matched to a gene: 8. As DNA, the CDR3 is TGCGCCAGCAGCCAAGAATTGATACGGGACAGGGGGACTGAAGCTTTCTTT. Its protein product is CASSQELIRDRGTEAFF.

The table lists this clone with a few counts. The rearrangement links TRBV7-6 to TRBJ1-2, with D perhaps TRBD1 (6 bases). Looked up from germline, CDR1 is SGHVS and CDR2 is FNYEAQ. V was trimmed by 2 bases and J by 4 bases, leaving 14 bases between them. CDR3 length equals 15 residues. The CDR3 loop is CASSLNQGQGYGYTF. CDR3 DNA sequence: TGTGCCAGCAGCTTAAATCAGGGGCAGGGCTATGGCTACACCTTC.

The chain recombines TRBV7-9 with TRBJ2-1; TRBD2 agrees at 8 bases. V was clipped by 3 bases and J by 8 bases; unmatched bases: 12. The CDR3 loop spans 16 amino acids. Looked up from germline, CDR1 is SEHNR and CDR2 is FQNEAQ (reference sequence). CDR3 DNA sequence: TGTGCCAGCAGCTTTGGGGTTAGCGGGGTAATGGATGAGCAGTTCTTC. It specifies CASSFGVSGVMDEQFF.

The rearrangement joins TRBV24-1 to TRBJ1-4; perhaps TRBD1 as D (6 bases). From germline, CDR1 is KGHDR and CDR2 SFDVKD. V shed 2 bases and J shed 8 bases, with 17 bases lying between them. The length of the CDR3 is 16 residues. CDR3 loop: CATSDSLGGAGEKLFF. In DNA, the CDR3 is TGTGCCACCAGTGATTCTCTTGGGGGGGCCGGGGAAAAACTGTTTTTT.

The rearrangement joins TRBV2 to TRBJ2-7, with 8 bases fitting TRBD1. CDR1 and CDR2 (germline): SNHLY, FYNNEI. J lost 5 bases, V lost 7 bases, and 10 bases had no gene match. The CDR3 has 14 amino acids. CDR3 region: CASTPRTGSHEQYV. Here the CDR3 DNA reads TGTGCCAGCACTCCAAGGACAGGGTCCCACGAGCAGTACGTC.

The chain joins TRBV29-1 to TRBJ1-5; no firm D call. Germline CDR1 is SQVTM and CDR2 is ANQGSEA. The CDR3 has 11 amino acids. V shed 4 bases and J shed 9 bases, with 10 bases lying between them. CDR3 in DNA: TGCAGCGTTGTACGGCTACGGCCCCAGCATTTT. Amino acid sequence: CSVVRLRPQHF.

The CDR3 loop reads CASMTTSGGTGELFF. The DNA of the CDR3 is TGTGCCAGCATGACTACTAGCGGGGGCACCGGGGAGCTGTTTTTT. This chain connects TRBV2 to TRBJ2-2; TRBD2 matches at 11 bases. This CDR3 region has 15 residues. J gave up 4 bases and V 7 bases, and 5 bases lay outside the gene matches. CDR1 SNHLY and CDR2 FYNNEI come from the germline V gene. Based on the CDR3 plus reference TRBV2 and TRBJ2-2, the full variable domain is EPEVTQTPSHQVTQMGQEVILRCVPISNHLYFYWYRQILGQKVEFLVSFYNNEISEKSEIFDDQFSVERPDGSNFTLKIRSTKLEDSAMYFCASMTTSGGTGELFFGEGSRLTVL.

The chain combines TRBV18 with TRBJ2-5; no reliable D call. V lost 6 bases to trimming and J lost 5 bases, with 13 bases between them. CDR1 is KGHSH and CDR2 is LQKENI in the germline V gene. The CDR3 is 13 residues long. The CDR3 DNA follows: TGTGCCAGCTCGACTGACCTCCCGGAGACCCAGTACTTC. Amino acids: CASSTDLPETQYF.

The rearrangement joins TRBV7-2 to TRBJ1-2; 7 nucleotides match TRBD1. The V gene end was trimmed by 2 bases and the J gene end by 6 bases; junction bases not matched to a gene: 9. The CDR3 length is 15 residues. Germline assignment: CDR1 SGHTA and CDR2 FQGNSA. Here the CDR3 reads CASSLPKTGSHGYTF. Here the CDR3 DNA reads TGTGCCAGCAGCTTACCCAAGACAGGGTCTCATGGCTACACCTTC.

This rearrangement joins TRBV5-4 to TRBJ1-2, with D possibly TRBD1 on 6 matching bases. The germline gives CDR1 SGHNT, CDR2 YYREEE (reference sequence). CDR3 length: 15 residues. V lost 0 bases and J 1 base, leaving 10 bases between the germline ends. The CDR3: CASSLAGHLNYGYTF. CDR3 DNA sequence: TGTGCCAGCAGCTTGGCGGGACACCTTAACTATGGCTACACCTTC.

V gene TRBV9 combines with J gene TRBJ2-5, with 7 bases identical to TRBD2. This CDR3 is 16 amino acids long. From germline, CDR1 is SGDLS and CDR2 YYNGEE. J was trimmed by 2 bases and V by 4 bases; bases with no gene match: 11. The CDR3 DNA is TGTGCCAGCAGCCCTAGACTGGGGGGGGAGCAAGAGACCCAGTACTTC. Protein: CASSPRLGGEQETQYF. The full variable domain, with the rest looked up from reference TRBV9 and TRBJ2-5, is DSGVTQTPKHLITATGQRVTLRCSPRSGDLSVYWYQQSLDQGLQFLIQYYNGEERAKGNILERFSAQQFPDLHSELNLSSLELGDSALYFCASSPRLGGEQETQYFGPGTRLLVL.

The rearrangement joins TRBV5-1 to TRBJ2-5; D possibly matches TRBD1 or TRBD2 (6 bases each). The germline V and J ends were trimmed by 0 bases and 2 bases, with 11 bases remaining between them. Germline values: CDR1 SGHRS, CDR2 YFSETQ. CDR3 length equals 15 residues. For the CDR3, the DNA is TGCGCCAGCAGCTTGGTTCTAGGGGGGCAAGAGACCCAGTACTTC. Protein: CASSLVLGGQETQYF.

The chain couples TRBV3-1 (or the pseudogene TRBV3-2) to TRBJ2-5, with D hard to call. Germline lookup yields CDR1 LGHDT and CDR2 YNNKEL (reference sequence). The CDR3 is 17 amino acids. Trimming removed 2 bases from V and 2 bases from J, with 18 bases in between. CDR3 sequence (DNA): TGTGCCAGCAGCCAATCTTATATTATGGCAGGACAAGAGACCCAGTACTTC. This encodes CASSQSYIMAGQETQYF.

The chain has TRBV11-2 and TRBJ1-4, with TRBD1 matching over 9 bases. With V trimmed by 3 bases and J by 7 bases, 3 bases remained unmatched. The CDR3 has 14 amino acids. CDR1 and CDR2 from the germline V gene are SGHAT and FQNNGV. The CDR3 loop is CASSFQTGGEKLFF. DNA for the CDR3: TGTGCCAGCAGCTTTCAGACAGGGGGTGAAAAACTGTTTTTT. Full variable domain (remainder filled in from reference TRBV11-2 and TRBJ1-4): EAGVAQSPRYKIIEKRQSVAFWCNPISGHATLYWYQQILGQGPKLLIQFQNNGVVDDSQLPKDRFSAERLKGVDSTLKIQPAKLEDSAVYLCASSFQTGGEKLFFGSGTQLSVL.